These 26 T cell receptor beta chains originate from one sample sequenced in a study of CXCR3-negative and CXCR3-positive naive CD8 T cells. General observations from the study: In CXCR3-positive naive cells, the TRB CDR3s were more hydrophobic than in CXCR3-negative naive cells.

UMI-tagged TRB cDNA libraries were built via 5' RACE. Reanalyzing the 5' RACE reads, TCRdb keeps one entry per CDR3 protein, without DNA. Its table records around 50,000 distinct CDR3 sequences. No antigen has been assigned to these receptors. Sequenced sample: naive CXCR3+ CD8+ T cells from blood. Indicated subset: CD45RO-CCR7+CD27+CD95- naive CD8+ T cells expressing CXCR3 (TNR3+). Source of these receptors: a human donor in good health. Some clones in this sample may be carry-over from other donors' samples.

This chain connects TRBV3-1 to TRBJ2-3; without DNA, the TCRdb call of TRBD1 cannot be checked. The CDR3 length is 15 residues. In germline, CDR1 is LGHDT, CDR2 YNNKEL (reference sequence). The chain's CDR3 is CASSHLGGRGDTQYF.

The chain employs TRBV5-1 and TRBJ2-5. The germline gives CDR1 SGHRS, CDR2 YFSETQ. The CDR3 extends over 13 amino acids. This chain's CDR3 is CASSEEVQETQYF.

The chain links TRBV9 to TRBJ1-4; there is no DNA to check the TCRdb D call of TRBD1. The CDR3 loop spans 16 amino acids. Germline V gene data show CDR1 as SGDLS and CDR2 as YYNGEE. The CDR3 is CASSGDPGHLGEKLFF.

The CDR3 loop reads CSARDMLSFYEQYF. The chain carries TRBV20-1 and TRBJ2-7. This CDR3 is 14 amino acids long. Germline CDR1 reads DFQATT; CDR2 reads SNEGSKA (reference sequence).

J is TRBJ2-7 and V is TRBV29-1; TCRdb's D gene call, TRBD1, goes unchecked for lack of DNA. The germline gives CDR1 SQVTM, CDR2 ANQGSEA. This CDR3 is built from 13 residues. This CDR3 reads CSASSAGSYEQYF.

The CDR3 reads CASSKAGQTNYGYTF. The rearrangement uses TRBV21-1 and TRBJ1-2. TRBV21-1 is a recognized pseudogene. This CDR3 contains 15 residues.

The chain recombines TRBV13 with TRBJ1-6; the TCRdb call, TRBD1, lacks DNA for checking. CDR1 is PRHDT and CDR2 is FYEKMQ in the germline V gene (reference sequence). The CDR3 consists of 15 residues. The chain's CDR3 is CASSGPPDHNSPLHF.

The CDR3 region is CASSPRIYEQYF. J is TRBJ2-7 and V is TRBV11-2; TCRdb's D call of TRBD1 is untestable without DNA. Germline V CDR1 and CDR2: SGHAT, FQNNGV. This CDR3 spans 12 amino acids.

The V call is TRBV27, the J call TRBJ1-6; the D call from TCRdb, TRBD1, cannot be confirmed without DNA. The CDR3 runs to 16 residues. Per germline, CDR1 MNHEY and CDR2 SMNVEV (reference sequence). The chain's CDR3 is CASSVRTGNNNSPLHF.

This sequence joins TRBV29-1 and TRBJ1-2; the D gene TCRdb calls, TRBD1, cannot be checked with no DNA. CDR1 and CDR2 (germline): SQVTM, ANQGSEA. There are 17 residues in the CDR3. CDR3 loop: CSVEGGRDRPGIYGYTF.

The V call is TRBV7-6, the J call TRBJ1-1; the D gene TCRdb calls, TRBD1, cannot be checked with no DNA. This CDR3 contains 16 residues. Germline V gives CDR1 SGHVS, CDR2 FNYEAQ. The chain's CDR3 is CASSLDVGTPGTEAFF.

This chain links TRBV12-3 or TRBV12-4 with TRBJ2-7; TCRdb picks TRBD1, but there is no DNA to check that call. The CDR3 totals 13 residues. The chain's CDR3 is CASRPRGQKEQYF.

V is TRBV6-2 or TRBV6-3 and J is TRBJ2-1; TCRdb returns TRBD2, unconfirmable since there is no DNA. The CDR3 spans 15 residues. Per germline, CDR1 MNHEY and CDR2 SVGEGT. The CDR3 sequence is CASSYGFGGGNEQFF.

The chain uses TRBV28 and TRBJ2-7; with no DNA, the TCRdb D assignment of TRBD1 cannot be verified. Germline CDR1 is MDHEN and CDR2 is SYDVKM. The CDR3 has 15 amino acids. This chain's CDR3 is CASSTGTVYSYEQYF.

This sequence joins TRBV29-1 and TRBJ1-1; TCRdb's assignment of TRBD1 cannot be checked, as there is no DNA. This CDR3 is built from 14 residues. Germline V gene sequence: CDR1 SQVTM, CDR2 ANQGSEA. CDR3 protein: CSVESGTGNTEAFF.

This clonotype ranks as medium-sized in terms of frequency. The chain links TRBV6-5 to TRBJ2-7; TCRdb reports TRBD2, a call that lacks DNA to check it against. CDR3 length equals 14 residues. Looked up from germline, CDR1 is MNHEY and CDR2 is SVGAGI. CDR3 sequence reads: CASRQSQWSYEQYF.

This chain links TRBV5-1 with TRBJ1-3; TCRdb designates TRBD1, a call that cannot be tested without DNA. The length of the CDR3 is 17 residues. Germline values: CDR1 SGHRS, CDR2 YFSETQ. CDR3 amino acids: CASSLEQATFSGNTIYF.

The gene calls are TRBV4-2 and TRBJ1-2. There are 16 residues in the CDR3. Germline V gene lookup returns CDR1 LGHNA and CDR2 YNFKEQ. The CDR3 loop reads CASSQEINILYGSYTF.

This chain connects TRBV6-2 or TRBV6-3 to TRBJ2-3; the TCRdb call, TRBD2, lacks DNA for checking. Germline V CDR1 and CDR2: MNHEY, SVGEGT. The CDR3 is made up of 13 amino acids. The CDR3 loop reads CASSILGRDTQYF.

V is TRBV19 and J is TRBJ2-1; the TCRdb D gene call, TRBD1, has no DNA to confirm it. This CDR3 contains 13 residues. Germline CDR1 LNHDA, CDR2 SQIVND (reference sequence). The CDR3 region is CASSIGGGNEQFF. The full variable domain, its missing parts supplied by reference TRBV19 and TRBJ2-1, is DGGITQSPKYLFRKEGQNVTLSCEQNLNHDAMYWYRQDPGQGLRLIYYSQIVNDFQKGDIAEGYSVSREKKESFPLTVTSAQKNPTAFYLCASSIGGGNEQFFGPGTRLTVL.

The chain's CDR3 is CSVDLLGDGELFF. The V gene is TRBV29-1, the J gene TRBJ2-2; TCRdb selects TRBD1, and the lack of DNA leaves this call unchecked. Germline-derived CDR1 and CDR2 are SQVTM and ANQGSEA. This CDR3 comprises 13 residues.

CDR3 residues: CASSLLQGAFDEQFF. The chain carries TRBV5-1 and TRBJ2-1; there is no DNA to check the TCRdb D call of TRBD1. Germline V gene data show CDR1 as SGHRS and CDR2 as YFSETQ. The CDR3 loop spans 15 amino acids.

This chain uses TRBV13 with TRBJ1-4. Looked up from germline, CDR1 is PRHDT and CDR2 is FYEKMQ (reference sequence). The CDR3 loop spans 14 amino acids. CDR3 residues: CASSFSSGIEKLFF.

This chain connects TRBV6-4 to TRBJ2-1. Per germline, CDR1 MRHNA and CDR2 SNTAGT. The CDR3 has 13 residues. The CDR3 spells CASSDSFYNEQFF.

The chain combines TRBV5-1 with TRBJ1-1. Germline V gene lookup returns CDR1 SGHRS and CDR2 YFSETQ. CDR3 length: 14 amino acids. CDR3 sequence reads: CASSWSGGGTEAFF.

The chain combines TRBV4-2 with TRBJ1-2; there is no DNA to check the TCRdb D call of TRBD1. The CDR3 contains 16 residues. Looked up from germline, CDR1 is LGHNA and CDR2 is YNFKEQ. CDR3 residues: CASSQETGQGYYGYTF.